The clone carrying this TCR beta chain was seen a few times. Its antigen is unknown. Via MiXCR, TCRdb re-called the reads, giving one row per CDR3 protein. The sample has 150,000 or so distinct CDR3 sequences, 20% to 30% seen once; the top ten hold 11%. This sample was included in a study of T cell repertoires in cytomegalovirus infection. About the research overall: Indications of both CMV infection and matching HLA type were provided by public TCR beta signatures.

Study-level results: Summed public TCR beta family frequency identified CMV carriers bearing the relevant HLA. The study found HLA-C-restricted CMV-specific TCR beta clonotypes dominating the ex vivo response.

The TCR sequence derives from a human donor in good health (CMV status not recorded). Some clones in this sample may be carry-over from other donors' samples. Sequences were obtained from PBMCs.

The CDR3 is CASSLIAGGQETQYF. The CDR3 DNA sequence: TGTGCCAGCAGCTTGATAGCGGGGGGGCAAGAGACCCAGTACTTC. V is TRBV5-4 and J is TRBJ2-5; 11 nucleotides line up with TRBD2. Germline lookup yields CDR1 SGHNT and CDR2 YYREEE (reference sequence). With V trimmed by 1 base and J by 2 bases, 1 base remained unmatched. The CDR3 runs 15 residues.